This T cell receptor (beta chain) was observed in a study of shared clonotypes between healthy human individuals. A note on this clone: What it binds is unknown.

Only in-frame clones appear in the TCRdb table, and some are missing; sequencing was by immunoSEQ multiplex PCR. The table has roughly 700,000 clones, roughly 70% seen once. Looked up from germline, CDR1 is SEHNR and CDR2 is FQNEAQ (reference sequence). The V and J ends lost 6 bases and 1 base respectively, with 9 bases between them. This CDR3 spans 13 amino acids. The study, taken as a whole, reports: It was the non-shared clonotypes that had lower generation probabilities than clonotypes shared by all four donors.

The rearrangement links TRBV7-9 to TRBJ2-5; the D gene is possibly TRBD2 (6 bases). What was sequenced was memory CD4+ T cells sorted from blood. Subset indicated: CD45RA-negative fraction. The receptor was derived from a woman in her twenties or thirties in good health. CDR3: CASSRGSQETQYF. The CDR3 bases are TGTGCCAGCAGTCGGGGGAGCCAAGAGACCCAGTACTTC.